This T cell receptor (beta chain) derives from a study of control samples from healthy donors and cancer patients. CDR1 is GTSNPN, CDR2 SVGIG, per germline (reference sequence). V was shortened by 4 bases and J by 6 bases, with 13 bases between the two germline ends. The CDR3 is 13 residues long. Profiled with immunoSEQ multiplex PCR; TCRdb holds only in-frame clones, not every one. Of roughly 93,000 clones in the sample, around nine tenths were seen once. Material: PBMCs. This sequence was found in a woman aged 50 to 60 with colorectal cancer. This chain uses TRBV30 with TRBJ2-1, with D uncertain. The DNA for the CDR3 is TGTGCCTGGATCCCCTACCTCCCCAATGAGCAGTTCTTC. It codes for CAWIPYLPNEQFF.